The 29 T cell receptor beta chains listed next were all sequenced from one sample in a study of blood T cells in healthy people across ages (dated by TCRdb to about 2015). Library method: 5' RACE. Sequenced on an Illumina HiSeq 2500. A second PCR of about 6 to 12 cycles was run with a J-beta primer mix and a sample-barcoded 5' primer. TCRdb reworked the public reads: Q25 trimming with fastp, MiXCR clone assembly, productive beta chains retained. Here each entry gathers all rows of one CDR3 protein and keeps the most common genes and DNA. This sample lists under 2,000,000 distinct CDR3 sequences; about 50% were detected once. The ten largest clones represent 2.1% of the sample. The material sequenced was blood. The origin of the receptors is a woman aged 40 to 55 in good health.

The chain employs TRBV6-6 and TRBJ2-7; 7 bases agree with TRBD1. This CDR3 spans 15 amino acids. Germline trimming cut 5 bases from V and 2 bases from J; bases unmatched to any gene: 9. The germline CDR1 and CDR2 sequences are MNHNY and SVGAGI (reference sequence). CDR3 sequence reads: CASSELGTATYEQYF. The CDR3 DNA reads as TGTGCCAGCAGTGAGCTGGGGACAGCGACCTACGAGCAGTACTTC.

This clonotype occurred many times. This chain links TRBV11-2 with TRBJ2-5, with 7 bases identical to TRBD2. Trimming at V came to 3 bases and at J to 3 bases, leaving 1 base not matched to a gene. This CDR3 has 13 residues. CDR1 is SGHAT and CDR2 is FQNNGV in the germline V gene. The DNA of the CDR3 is TGTGCCAGCAGCTTTGGGAGGGAAGAGACCCAGTACTTC. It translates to CASSFGREETQYF.

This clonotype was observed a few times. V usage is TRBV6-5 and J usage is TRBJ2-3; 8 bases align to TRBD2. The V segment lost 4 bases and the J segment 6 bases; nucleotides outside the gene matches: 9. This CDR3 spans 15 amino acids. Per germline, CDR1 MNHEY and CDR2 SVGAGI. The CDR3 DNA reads TGTGCCAGCAGTTTACTCCCGGAGCGGGGGGATACGCAGTATTTT. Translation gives CASSLLPERGDTQYF.

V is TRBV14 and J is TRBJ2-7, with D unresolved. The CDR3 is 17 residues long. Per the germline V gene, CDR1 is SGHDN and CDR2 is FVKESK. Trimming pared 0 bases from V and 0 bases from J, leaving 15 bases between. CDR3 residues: CASSQDSRSPSSYEQYF. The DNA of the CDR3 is TGTGCCAGCAGCCAAGATAGTCGGTCACCTTCCTCCTACGAGCAGTACTTC.

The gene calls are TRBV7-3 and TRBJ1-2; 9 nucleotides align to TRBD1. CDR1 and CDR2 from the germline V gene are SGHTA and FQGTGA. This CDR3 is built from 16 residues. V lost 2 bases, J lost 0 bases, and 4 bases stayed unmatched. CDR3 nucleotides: TGTGCCAGCAGCTTAGCCGGGACAGGGACTAACTATGGCTACACCTTC. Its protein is CASSLAGTGTNYGYTF.

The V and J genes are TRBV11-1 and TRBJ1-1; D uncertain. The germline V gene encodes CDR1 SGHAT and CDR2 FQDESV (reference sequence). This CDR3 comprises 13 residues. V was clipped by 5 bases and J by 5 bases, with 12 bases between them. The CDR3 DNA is TGTGCCAGCAGCCATACCAGTCGGACTGAAGCTTTCTTT. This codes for CASSHTSRTEAFF. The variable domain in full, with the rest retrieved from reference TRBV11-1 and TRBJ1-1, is EAEVAQSPRYKITEKSQAVAFWCDPISGHATLYWYRQILGQGPELLVQFQDESVVDDSQLPKDRFSAERLKGVDSTLKIQPAELGDSAMYLCASSHTSRTEAFFGQGTRLTVV.

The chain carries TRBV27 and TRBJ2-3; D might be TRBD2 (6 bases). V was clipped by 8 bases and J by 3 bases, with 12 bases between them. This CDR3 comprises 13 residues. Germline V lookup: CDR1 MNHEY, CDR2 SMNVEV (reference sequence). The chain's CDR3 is CASYLAGTDTQYF. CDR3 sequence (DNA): TGTGCCAGCTACCTTGCGGGGACAGATACGCAGTATTTT.

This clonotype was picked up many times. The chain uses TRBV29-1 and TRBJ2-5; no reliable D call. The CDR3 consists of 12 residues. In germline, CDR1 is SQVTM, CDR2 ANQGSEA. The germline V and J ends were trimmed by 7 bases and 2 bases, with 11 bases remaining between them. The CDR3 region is CSAGRLQETQYF. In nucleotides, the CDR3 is TGCAGCGCTGGGCGGCTACAAGAGACCCAGTACTTC.

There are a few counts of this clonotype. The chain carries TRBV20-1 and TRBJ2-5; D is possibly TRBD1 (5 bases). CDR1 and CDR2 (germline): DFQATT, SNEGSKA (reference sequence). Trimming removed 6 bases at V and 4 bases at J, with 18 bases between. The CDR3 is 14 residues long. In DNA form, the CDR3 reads TGCAGTGCCCGGACGGCACAGGTGGGAGAGACCCAGTACTTC. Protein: CSARTAQVGETQYF.

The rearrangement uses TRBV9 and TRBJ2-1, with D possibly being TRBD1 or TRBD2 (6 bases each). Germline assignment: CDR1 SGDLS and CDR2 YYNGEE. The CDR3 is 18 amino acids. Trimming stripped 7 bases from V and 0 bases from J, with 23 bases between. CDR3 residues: CASGLGQTRRDSYNEQFF. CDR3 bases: TGTGCCAGCGGACTCGGACAGACCCGGAGGGACTCCTACAATGAGCAGTTCTTC.

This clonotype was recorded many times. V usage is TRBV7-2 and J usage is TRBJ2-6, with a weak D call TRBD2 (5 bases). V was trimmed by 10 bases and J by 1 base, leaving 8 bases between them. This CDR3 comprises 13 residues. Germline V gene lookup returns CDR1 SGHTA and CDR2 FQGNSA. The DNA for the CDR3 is TGTGCCACCGGGATTTCTGGGGCCAACGTCCTGACTTTC. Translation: CATGISGANVLTF.

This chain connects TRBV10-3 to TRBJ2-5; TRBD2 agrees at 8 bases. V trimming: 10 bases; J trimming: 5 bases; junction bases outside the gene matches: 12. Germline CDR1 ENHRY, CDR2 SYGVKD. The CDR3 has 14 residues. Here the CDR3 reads CATRRGLALETQYF. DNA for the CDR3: TGTGCCACCAGGAGAGGACTAGCCTTGGAGACCCAGTACTTC.

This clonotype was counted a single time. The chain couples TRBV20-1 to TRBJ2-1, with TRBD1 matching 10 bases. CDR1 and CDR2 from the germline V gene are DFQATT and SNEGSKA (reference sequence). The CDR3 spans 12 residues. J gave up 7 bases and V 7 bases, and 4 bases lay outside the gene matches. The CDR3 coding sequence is TGCAGTGTGGGACAGGGGCCGAATGAGCAGTTCTTC. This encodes CSVGQGPNEQFF.

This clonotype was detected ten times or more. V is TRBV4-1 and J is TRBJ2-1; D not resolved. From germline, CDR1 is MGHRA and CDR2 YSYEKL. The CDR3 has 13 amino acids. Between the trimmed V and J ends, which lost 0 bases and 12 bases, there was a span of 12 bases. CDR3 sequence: CASSQDGIGRQFF. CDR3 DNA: TGCGCCAGCAGCCAAGATGGCATTGGTCGGCAGTTCTTC.

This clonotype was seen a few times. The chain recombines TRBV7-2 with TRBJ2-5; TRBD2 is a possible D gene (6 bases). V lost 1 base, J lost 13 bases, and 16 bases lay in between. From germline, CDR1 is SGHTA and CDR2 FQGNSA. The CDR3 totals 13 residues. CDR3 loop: CASSLGQEGPLYF. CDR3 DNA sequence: TGTGCCAGCAGCTTAGGGCAGGAGGGCCCCCTGTACTTC.

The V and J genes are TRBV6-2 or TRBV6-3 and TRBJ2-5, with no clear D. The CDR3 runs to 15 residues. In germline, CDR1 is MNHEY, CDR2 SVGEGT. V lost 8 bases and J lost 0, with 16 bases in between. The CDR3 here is CASCLGMGYQETQYF. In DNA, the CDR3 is TGTGCCAGCTGTCTGGGGATGGGGTACCAAGAGACCCAGTACTTC.

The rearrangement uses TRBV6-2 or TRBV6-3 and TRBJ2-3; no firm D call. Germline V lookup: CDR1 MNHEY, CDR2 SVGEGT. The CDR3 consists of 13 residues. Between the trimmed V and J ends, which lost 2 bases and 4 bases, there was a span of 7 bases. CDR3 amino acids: CASSYGPPDTQYF. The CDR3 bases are TGTGCCAGCAGTTACGGTCCGCCAGATACGCAGTATTTT.

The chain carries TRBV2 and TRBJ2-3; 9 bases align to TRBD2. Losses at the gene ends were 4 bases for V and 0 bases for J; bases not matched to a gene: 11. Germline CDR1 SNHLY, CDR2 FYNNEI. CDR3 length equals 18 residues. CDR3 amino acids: CASSVRLAGSQSTDTQYF. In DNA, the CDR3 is TGTGCCAGCAGTGTCAGGCTAGCGGGGAGCCAGAGCACAGATACGCAGTATTTT.

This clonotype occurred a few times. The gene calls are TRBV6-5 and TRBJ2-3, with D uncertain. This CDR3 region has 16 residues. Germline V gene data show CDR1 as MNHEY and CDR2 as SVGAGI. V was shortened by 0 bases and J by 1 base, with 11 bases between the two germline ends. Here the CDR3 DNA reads TGTGCCAGCAGTTACTCGCCCGGGTCTGGCACAGATACGCAGTATTTT. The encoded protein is CASSYSPGSGTDTQYF.

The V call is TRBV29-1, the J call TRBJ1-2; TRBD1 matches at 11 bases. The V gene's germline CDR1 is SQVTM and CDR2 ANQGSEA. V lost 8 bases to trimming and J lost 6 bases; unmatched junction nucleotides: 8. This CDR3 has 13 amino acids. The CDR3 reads CSSSVGQGDGYTF. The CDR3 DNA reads TGCAGCTCTTCCGTGGGACAGGGGGATGGCTACACCTTC.

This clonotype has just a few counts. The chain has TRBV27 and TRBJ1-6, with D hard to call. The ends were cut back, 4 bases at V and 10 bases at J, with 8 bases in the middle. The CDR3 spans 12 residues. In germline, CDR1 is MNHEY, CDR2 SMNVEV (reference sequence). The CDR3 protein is CASSSLASPLHF. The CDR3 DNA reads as TGTGCCAGCAGTTCTCTTGCCTCACCCCTCCACTTT.

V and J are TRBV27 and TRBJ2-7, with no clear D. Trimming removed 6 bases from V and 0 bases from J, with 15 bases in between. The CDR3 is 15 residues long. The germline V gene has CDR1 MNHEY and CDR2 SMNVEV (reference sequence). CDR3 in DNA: TGTGCCAGCAGCATCGGATCCCCCATCTCCTACGAGCAGTACTTC. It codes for CASSIGSPISYEQYF.

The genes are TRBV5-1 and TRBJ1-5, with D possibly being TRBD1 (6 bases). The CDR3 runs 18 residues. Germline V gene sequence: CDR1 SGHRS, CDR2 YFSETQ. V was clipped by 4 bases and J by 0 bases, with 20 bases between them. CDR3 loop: CASSHRVIFEYSNQPQHF. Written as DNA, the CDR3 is TGCGCCAGCAGCCACAGGGTAATCTTTGAATATAGCAATCAGCCCCAGCATTTT.

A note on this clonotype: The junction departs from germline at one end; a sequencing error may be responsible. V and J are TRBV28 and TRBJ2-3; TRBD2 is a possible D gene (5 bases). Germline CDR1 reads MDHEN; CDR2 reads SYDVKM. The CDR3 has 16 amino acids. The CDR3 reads CASSQIIRGDTDAQYF. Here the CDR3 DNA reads TGTGCCAGCAGCCAGATTATTCGGGGTGACACAGATGCGCAGTATTTT.

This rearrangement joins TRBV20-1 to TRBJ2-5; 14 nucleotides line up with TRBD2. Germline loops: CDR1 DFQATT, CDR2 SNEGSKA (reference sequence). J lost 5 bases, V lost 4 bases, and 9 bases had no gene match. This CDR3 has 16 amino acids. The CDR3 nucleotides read TGCAGTGCTACCTCTGGGACTAGCGGGGGTTCGGAGACCCAGTACTTC. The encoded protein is CSATSGTSGGSETQYF.

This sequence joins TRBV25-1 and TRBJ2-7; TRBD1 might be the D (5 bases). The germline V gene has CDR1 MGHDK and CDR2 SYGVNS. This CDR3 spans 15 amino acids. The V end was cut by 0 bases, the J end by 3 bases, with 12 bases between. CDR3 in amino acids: CASSEYRGQDYEQYF. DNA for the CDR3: TGTGCCAGCAGTGAATATAGGGGCCAGGACTACGAGCAGTACTTC.

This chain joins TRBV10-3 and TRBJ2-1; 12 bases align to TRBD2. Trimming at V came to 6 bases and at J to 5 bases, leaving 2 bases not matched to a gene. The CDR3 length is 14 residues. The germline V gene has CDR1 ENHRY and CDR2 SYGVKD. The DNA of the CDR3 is TGTGCCATCAGCCGGACTAGCGGGGACAATGAGCAGTTCTTC. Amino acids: CAISRTSGDNEQFF.

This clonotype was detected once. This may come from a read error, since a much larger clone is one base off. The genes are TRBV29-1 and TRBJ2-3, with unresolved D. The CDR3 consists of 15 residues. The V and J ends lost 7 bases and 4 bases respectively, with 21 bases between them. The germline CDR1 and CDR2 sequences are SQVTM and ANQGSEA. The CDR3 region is CSAQKGPPDADTQYF. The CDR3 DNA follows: TGCAGCGCACAAAAAGGCCCCCCTGATGCAGATACGCAGTATTTT.

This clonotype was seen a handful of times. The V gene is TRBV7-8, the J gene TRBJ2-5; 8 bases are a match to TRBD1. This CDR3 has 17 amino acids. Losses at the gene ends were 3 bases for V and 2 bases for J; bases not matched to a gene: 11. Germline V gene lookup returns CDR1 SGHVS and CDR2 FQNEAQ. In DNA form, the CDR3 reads TGTGCCAGCAGCTTCCCAGGGGGACAGGCCCCGCAAGAGACCCAGTACTTC. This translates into CASSFPGGQAPQETQYF. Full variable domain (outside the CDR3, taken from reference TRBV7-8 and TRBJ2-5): GAGVSQSPRYKVAKRGQDVALRCDPISGHVSLFWYQQALGQGPEFLTYFQNEAQLDKSGLPSDRFFAERPEGSVSTLKIQRTQQEDSAVYLCASSFPGGQAPQETQYFGPGTRLLVL.